This TCR beta chain emerged from a study of OX40 agonist ivuxolimab in advanced cancers. Samples of blood were obtained at baseline, on cycle 4 day 1, and on cycle 7 day 1. Libraries were prepared by immunoSEQ multiplex PCR; TCRdb keeps only in-frame clonotypes and omits some of them. This table holds about 80,000 clones, about 88% found once. As regards this clone: Its specificity is unknown.

The CDR3 length is 19 residues. CDR1 and CDR2 (germline): ENHRY, SYGVKD. V gave up 10 bases and J gave up 3 bases; unmatched junction bases: 22. Points from the study as a whole: Expanded clones were, on average, more numerous in CD8+ T cells than in CD4+. Clonal expansion by week 6 occurred in CD4+ and CD8+ blood T cells (at 0.1 to 3.0 mg/kg).

This sequence was found in an adult with an advanced solid tumor such as melanoma, head and neck, liver or kidney cancer. This chain joins TRBV10-3 and TRBJ2-1; the match to TRBD1 covers 9 bases. Sequencing used CD4+ or CD8+ T cells sorted from blood, obtained in a trial of the OX40 agonist ivuxolimab. Here the CDR3 reads CANSRDRVGRSGVYNEQFF. For the CDR3, the DNA is TGTGCCAACAGCCGGGACAGGGTGGGAAGAAGCGGGGTCTACAATGAGCAGTTCTTC.